This T cell receptor (beta chain) is from a study of T cells in Graves' hyperthyroidism and ophthalmopathy. Study observations and caveats: Blood shared most expanded thyroid clonotypes above 0.001.

Template material for amplifying TCR beta CDR3 regions consisted of RNA transcripts. Carried out on the TCR CDR3, a first-round RT-PCR used the HTBI primer set. TCRdb passed the multiplex PCR reads through MiXCR, listing each CDR3 protein once. The sample has 640,000 or so distinct CDR3 sequences, roughly 15% seen once. Ophthalmopathy patients had moderate-to-severe active disease, CAS ≥3, NOSPECS ≥4, and disease duration under 3 months. Exclusion followed for patients with uncontrolled infection, other autoimmune disease, pregnancy or lactation. PBMCs were sourced from more than 7.5 ml fresh peripheral blood. This clonotype was seen many times. The antigen is not known. Sequencing was carried out using blood. This clonotype was sampled from a woman in her forties with Graves' ophthalmopathy.

CDR3: CASSPRDLMGEQYF. The CDR3 DNA sequence: TGTGCCAGCAGTCCCCGGGACCTCATGGGGGAGCAGTACTTC. V is TRBV12-3 or TRBV12-4 and J is TRBJ2-7, with D perhaps being TRBD1 or TRBD2 (5 bases each). Trimming took off 5 bases at V and 7 bases at J, with 18 bases between the two ends. The CDR3 runs 14 residues.